These 14 T cell receptor beta chains were all obtained from the same sample, sequenced in a study of molecular identifiers for immune sequencing clone quantification. TCRdb re-called the PCR reads through MiXCR, storing one row per CDR3 protein. The sample consists of a few hundred thousand distinct CDR3 sequences, about a fifth of them appearing once. Specimen: naive CD8+ T cells from blood, with Jurkat cell RNA spiked in. Subset meaning: FACS-sorted CD8+CD4-CCR7+CD45RA+ naive T cells. The receptor set was obtained from a human donor in good health. Some libraries in this study had Jurkat cell RNA spiked in.

Comments on this clonotype: A much larger clone differs by one base, so this may be a read error. The chain is built from TRBV6-5 and TRBJ1-4; 7 bases fit TRBD1. This CDR3 is 16 amino acids long. Germline V gene sequence: CDR1 MNHEY, CDR2 SVGAGI. CDR3 bases: TGTGCCAGCAGTTACACGACAGGGCGGATTAATGAAAAACCGTTTTTT. It encodes CASSYTTGRINEKPFF.

This sequence joins TRBV3-1 and TRBJ2-5; 8 bases are shared with TRBD1. Trimming took 2 bases from V and 4 from J; bases not matched to a gene: 6. CDR3 length equals 15 residues. Germline V gene data show CDR1 as LGHDT and CDR2 as YNNKEL (reference sequence). Here the CDR3 DNA reads TGTGCCAGCAGCCAAACCGGGACAGGACTAGAGACCCAGTACTTC. Protein product: CASSQTGTGLETQYF.

This clonotype has only a few counts. The V call is TRBV6-2 or TRBV6-3, the J call TRBJ1-1; D remains ambiguous. The V end was cut by 5 bases, the J end by 5 bases, with 15 bases between. Germline CDR1 and CDR2: MNHEY and SVGEGT. The CDR3 length is 14 residues. In DNA form, the CDR3 reads TGTGCCAGCAGTCCCAGTGGGCCGGGGACTGAAGCTTTCTTT. Its translation: CASSPSGPGTEAFF.

At least ten counts were recorded for this clonotype. The V gene is TRBV7-9, the J gene TRBJ1-1; D unclear. Germline CDR1 is SEHNR and CDR2 is FQNEAQ (reference sequence). V lost 5 bases to trimming and J lost 3 bases, with 16 bases between them. The CDR3 runs 15 residues. CDR3 coding DNA: TGTGCCAGCAGCGCCCGGTTAAGGGCTGACACTGAAGCTTTCTTT. It translates to CASSARLRADTEAFF.

The V gene is TRBV25-1, the J gene TRBJ2-7, with a possible D match to TRBD1 (5 bases). Per the germline V gene, CDR1 is MGHDK and CDR2 is SYGVNS. This CDR3 contains 13 residues. V was clipped by 2 bases and J by 3 bases, with 8 bases between them. As DNA, the CDR3 is TGTGCCAGCAGTGAAAACGGACACTACGAGCAGTACTTC. Translation gives CASSENGHYEQYF.

This chain connects TRBV4-3 to TRBJ2-7, with 10 positions matching TRBD1. Germline trimming cut 0 bases from V and 3 bases from J; bases unmatched to any gene: 5. The germline CDR1 and CDR2 sequences are LGHNA and YSLEER. The CDR3 contains 16 residues. Here the CDR3 reads CASSQDQRDRGYEQYF. Here the CDR3 DNA reads TGCGCCAGCAGCCAAGATCAGAGGGACAGGGGCTACGAGCAGTACTTC.

This clonotype was picked up many times. V is TRBV4-1 and J is TRBJ2-3; TRBD1 is a possible D gene (6 bases). Trimming stripped 5 bases from V and 2 bases from J, with 23 bases between. This CDR3 contains 18 residues. From germline, CDR1 is MGHRA and CDR2 YSYEKL. The CDR3 region is CASSIDPGVGYLTDTQYF. As DNA, the CDR3 is TGCGCCAGCAGCATCGACCCAGGGGTCGGCTACCTCACAGATACGCAGTATTTT.

This clonotype was found a few times. V and J are TRBV20-1 and TRBJ2-3, with D unclear. V lost 5 bases to trimming and J lost 7 bases, with 10 bases between them. Germline loops: CDR1 DFQATT, CDR2 SNEGSKA (reference sequence). This CDR3 comprises 11 residues. For the CDR3, the DNA is TGCAGTGCTGCGGAGACCTATACGCAGTATTTT. Residues: CSAAETYTQYF.

This clonotype was counted ten times or more. The V call is TRBV20-1, the J call TRBJ1-2; D remains ambiguous. V lost 3 bases and J 1 base, leaving 9 bases between the germline ends. Germline values: CDR1 DFQATT, CDR2 SNEGSKA (reference sequence). The CDR3 spans 13 residues. CDR3 sequence: CSARDEGNYGYTF. The CDR3 bases are TGCAGTGCTAGGGATGAGGGTAACTATGGCTACACCTTC.

The chain is built from TRBV7-9 and TRBJ2-1; tentatively, D is TRBD2 (7 bases). V shed 4 bases and J shed 8 bases, with 21 bases lying between them. CDR3 length: 16 amino acids. From germline, CDR1 is SEHNR and CDR2 FQNEAQ (reference sequence). CDR3: CASSSGSGGRGDEQFF. DNA of the CDR3: TGTGCCAGCAGCTCGGGATCGGGAGGAAGGGGGGATGAGCAGTTCTTC.

The gene calls are TRBV6-1 and TRBJ2-7, with TRBD1 identical over 7 bases. Per germline, CDR1 MNHNS and CDR2 SASEGT. The trim removed 1 base at V and 5 bases at J, leaving 14 bases unmatched. The CDR3 is 17 residues long. The CDR3, as DNA: TGTGCCAGCAGTGAAGACCGAACTTACAGGGGTCGAAACGAGCAGTACTTC. As protein: CASSEDRTYRGRNEQYF.

This clonotype was found a few times. This chain uses TRBV6-2 or TRBV6-3 with TRBJ2-7, with unresolved D. Germline V lookup: CDR1 MNHEY, CDR2 SVGEGT. The ends were cut back, 2 bases at V and 3 bases at J, with 11 bases in the middle. This CDR3 is built from 14 residues. This CDR3 reads CASSYDRSLYEQYF. CDR3 DNA: TGTGCCAGCAGTTACGATCGCAGTCTCTACGAGCAGTACTTC.

The count of this clonotype is one. In nucleotides, the CDR3 is TGTGCCAGCAGTTGGGGGGTCAATAGCAATCAGCCCCAGCATTTT. Its translation is CASSWGVNSNQPQHF. This chain connects TRBV28 to TRBJ1-5, with D perhaps matching TRBD1 (5 bases). The CDR3 extends over 15 amino acids. V lost 4 bases, J lost 0 bases, and 10 bases lay in between. Germline V gives CDR1 MDHEN, CDR2 SYDVKM.

This clonotype has just a few counts. CDR3 region: CASSLPHYEQYF. CDR3 sequence (DNA): TGTGCCAGCAGCTTACCTCACTACGAGCAGTACTTC. V gene TRBV7-2 combines with J gene TRBJ2-7; D call uncertain. The germline gives CDR1 SGHTA, CDR2 FQGNSA. The CDR3 length is 12 residues. V gave up 2 bases and J gave up 3 bases, with 5 bases separating them.